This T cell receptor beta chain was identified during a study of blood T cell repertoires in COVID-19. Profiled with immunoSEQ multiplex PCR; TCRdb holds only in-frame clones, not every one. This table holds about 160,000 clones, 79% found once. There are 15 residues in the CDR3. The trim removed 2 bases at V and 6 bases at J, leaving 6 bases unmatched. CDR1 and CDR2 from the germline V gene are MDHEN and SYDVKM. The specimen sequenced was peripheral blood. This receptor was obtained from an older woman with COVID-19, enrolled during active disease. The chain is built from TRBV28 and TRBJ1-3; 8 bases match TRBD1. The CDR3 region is CASSLPGQGVNTIYF. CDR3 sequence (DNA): TGTGCCAGCAGTTTACCCGGACAGGGAGTAAACACCATATATTTT.